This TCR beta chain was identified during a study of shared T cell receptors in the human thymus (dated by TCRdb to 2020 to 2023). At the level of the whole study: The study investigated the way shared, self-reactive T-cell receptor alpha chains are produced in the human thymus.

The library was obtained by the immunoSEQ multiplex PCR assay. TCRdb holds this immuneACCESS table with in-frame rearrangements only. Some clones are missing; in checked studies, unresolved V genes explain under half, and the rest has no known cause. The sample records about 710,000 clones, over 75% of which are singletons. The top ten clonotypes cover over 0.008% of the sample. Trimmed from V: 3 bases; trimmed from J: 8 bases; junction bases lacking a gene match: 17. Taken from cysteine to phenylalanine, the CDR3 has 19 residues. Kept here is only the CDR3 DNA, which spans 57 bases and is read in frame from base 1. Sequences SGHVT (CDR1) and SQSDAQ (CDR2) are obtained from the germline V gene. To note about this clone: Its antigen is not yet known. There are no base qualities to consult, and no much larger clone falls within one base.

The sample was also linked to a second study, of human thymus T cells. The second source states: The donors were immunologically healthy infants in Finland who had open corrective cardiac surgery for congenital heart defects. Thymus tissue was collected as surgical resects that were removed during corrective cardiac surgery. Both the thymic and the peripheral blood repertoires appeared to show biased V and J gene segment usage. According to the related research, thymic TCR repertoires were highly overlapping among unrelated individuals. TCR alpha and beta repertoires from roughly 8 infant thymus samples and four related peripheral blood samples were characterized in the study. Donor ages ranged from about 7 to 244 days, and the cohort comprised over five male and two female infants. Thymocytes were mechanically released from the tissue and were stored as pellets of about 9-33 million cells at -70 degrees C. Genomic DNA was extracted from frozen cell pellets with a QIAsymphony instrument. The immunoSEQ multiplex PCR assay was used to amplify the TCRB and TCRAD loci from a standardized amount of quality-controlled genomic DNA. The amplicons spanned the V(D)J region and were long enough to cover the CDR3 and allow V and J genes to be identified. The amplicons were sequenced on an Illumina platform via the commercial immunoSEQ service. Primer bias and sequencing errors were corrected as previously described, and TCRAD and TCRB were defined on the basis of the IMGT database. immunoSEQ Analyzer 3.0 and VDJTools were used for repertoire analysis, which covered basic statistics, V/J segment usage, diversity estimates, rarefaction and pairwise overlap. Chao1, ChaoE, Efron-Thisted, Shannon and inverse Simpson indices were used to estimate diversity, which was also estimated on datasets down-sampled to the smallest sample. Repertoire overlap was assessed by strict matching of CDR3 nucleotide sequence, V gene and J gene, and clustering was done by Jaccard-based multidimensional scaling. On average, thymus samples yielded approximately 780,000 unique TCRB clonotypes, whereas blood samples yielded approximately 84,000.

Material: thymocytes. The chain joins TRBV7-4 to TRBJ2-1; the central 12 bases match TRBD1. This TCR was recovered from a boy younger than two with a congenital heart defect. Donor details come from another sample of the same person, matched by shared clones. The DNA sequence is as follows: TGTGCCAGCAGCTTTCCCTCCTCTATCCGGGACAGGGGGCGGCATGAGCAGTTCTTC. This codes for CASSFPSSIRDRGRHEQFF.